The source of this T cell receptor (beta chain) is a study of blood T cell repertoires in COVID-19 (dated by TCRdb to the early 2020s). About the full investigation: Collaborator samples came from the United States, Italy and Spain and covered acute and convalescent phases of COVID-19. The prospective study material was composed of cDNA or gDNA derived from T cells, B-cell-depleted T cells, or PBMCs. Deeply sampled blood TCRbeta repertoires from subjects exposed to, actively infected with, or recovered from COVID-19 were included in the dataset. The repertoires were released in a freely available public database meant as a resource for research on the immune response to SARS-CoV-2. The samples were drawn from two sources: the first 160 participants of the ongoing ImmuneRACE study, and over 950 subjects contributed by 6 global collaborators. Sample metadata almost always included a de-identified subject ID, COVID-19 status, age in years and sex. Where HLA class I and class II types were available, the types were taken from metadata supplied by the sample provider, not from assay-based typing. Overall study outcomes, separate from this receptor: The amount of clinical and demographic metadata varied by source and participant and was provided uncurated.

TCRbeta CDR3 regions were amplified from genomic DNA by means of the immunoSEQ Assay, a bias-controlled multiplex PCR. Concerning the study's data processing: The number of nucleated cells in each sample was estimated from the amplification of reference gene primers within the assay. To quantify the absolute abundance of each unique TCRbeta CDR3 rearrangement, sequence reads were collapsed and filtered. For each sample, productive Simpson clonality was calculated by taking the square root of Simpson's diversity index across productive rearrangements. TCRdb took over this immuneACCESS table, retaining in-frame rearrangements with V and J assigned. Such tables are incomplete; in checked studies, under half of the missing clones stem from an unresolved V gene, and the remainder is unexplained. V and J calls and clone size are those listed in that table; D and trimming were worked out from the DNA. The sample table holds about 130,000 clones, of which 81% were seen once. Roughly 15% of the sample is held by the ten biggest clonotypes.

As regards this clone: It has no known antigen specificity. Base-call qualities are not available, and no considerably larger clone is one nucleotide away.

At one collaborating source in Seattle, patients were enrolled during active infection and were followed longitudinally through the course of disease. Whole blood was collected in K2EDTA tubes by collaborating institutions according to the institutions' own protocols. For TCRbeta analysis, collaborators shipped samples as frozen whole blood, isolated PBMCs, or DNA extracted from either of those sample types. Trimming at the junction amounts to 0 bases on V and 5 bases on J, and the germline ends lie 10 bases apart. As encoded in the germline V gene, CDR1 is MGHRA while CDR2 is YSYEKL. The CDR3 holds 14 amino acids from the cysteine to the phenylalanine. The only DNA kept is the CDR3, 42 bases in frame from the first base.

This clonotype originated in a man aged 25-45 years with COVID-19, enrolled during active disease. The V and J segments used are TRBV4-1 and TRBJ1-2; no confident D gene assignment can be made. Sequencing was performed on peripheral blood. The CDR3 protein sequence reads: CASSQDVTPYGYTF. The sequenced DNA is TGCGCCAGCAGCCAAGACGTTACTCCTTATGGCTACACCTTC.